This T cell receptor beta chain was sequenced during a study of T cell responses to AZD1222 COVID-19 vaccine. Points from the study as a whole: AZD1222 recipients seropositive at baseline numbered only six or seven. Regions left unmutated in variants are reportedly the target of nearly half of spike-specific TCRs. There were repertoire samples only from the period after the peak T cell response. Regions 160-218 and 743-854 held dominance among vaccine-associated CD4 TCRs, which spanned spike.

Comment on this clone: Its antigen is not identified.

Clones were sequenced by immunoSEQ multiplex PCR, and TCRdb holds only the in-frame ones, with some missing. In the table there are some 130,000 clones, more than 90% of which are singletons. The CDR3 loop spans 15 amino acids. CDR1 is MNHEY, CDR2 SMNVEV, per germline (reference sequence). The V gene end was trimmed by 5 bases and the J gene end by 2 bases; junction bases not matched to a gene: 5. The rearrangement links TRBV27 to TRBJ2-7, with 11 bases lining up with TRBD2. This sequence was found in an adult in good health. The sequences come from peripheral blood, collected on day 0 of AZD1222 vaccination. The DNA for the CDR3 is TGTGCCAGCAGTCGAGGGACTAGCGGACCCTACGAGCAGTACTTC. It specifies CASSRGTSGPYEQYF.